These 28 T cell receptor beta chains were all obtained from the same sample, sequenced in a study of blood T cell repertoires in COVID-19 (dated by TCRdb to 2020 to 2022). To prepare the library, the immunoSEQ multiplex PCR assay was applied. TCRdb's version of the immuneACCESS table is confined to in-frame rearrangements and falls short of the full clone set. An unresolved V gene accounts for under half of the shortfall where checked; the remainder is of unknown origin. This sample has approximately 110,000 clones in its table, and about 94% of those were observed once. Together, the top ten hold about 2% of the sample. Sequencing input: peripheral blood. These receptors were obtained from a man aged 50 or older with COVID-19, enrolled during active disease.

This clone appeared once. Mismatch with germline at one junction end may stem from a read error. This chain joins TRBV30 and TRBJ2-7, with 7 bases matching TRBD1. Germline assignment: CDR1 GTSNPN and CDR2 SVGIG (reference sequence). The CDR3 loop spans 13 amino acids. Here the CDR3 reads CAWSVYRDSALVF. For the CDR3, the DNA is TGTGCCTGGAGTGTCTACCGGGACAGCGCCTTAGTCTTC. Looking up the rest from reference TRBV30 and TRBJ2-7 gives the full variable domain: SQTIHQWPATLVQPVGSPLSLECTVEGTSNPNLYWYRQAAGRGLQLLFYSVGIGQISSEVPQNLSASRPQDRQFILSSKKLLLSDSGFYLCAWSVYRDSALVFGPGTRLTVT.

The chain carries TRBV7-2 and TRBJ2-7, with TRBD2 matching over 9 bases. The ends lost 5 bases at V and 5 bases at J; junction bases unmatched: 10. This CDR3 region has 15 residues. Germline V gene lookup returns CDR1 SGHTA and CDR2 FQGNSA. In nucleotides, the CDR3 is TGTGCCAGCAGCCGTGGTGGCGGGAGGGTGAACGAGCAGTACTTC. Encoded protein: CASSRGGGRVNEQYF.

V gene TRBV30 combines with J gene TRBJ1-1; D possibly corresponds to TRBD1 (6 bases). This CDR3 region has 14 residues. The V gene lost 3 bases and the J gene lost 1 base, with 12 bases spanning the gap. Looked up from germline, CDR1 is GTSNPN and CDR2 is SVGIG (reference sequence). The CDR3 is CAWRGGQRNTEAFF. The DNA of the CDR3 is TGTGCCTGGAGGGGTGGACAGCGGAACACTGAAGCTTTCTTT.

The J gene is TRBJ2-1, the V gene TRBV7-3, with 8 bases aligning to TRBD1. CDR1 SGHTA and CDR2 FQGTGA come from the germline V gene. This CDR3 contains 14 residues. The ends lost 5 bases at V and 8 bases at J; junction bases unmatched: 8. The CDR3 is CASSRQGIIDEQFF. In DNA form, the CDR3 reads TGTGCCAGCAGCCGACAGGGGATAATAGATGAGCAGTTCTTC.

V usage is TRBV28 and J usage is TRBJ1-6, with 9 nucleotides matching TRBD1. The length of the CDR3 is 16 residues. The germline V gene encodes CDR1 MDHEN and CDR2 SYDVKM. V lost 4 bases to trimming and J lost 8 bases; unmatched junction nucleotides: 9. The CDR3 DNA reads as TGTGCCAGCAGTTCCGGAGCCGGGACAGGGCATTCACCCCTCCACTTT. This codes for CASSSGAGTGHSPLHF.

This rearrangement joins TRBV6-5 to TRBJ1-3; no firm D call. V was trimmed by 7 bases and J by 0 bases, leaving 10 bases between them. The CDR3 sequence is 14 residues long. Germline V CDR1 and CDR2: MNHEY, SVGAGI. The CDR3 reads CASNDILSGNTIYF. The CDR3 DNA reads TGTGCCAGCAACGATATACTCTCTGGAAACACCATATATTTT.

The rearrangement uses TRBV6-1 and TRBJ2-7, with 7 nucleotides matching TRBD2. The germline gives CDR1 MNHNS, CDR2 SASEGT. V shed 0 bases, J shed 5 bases, and the junction held 7 bases outside the gene matches. The CDR3 has 15 residues. CDR3 residues: CASSEADSGHDEQYV. The CDR3 nucleotides are TGTGCCAGCAGTGAAGCTGATAGCGGGCACGACGAGCAGTACGTC.

The chain is built from TRBV4-1 and TRBJ2-1; the D gene is possibly TRBD1 (5 bases). Germline V gene sequence: CDR1 MGHRA, CDR2 YSYEKL. V lost 4 bases and J lost 4, with 8 bases in between. The CDR3 is made up of 13 amino acids. The CDR3 DNA follows: TGCGCCAGCAGCCGCGACAGATACAATGAGCAGTTCTTC. It yields the protein CASSRDRYNEQFF.

This clone has only a few counts. The V and J genes are TRBV7-8 and TRBJ1-5, with 10 bases fitting TRBD1. There are 18 residues in the CDR3. CDR1 and CDR2 from the germline V gene are SGHVS and FQNEAQ. With 2 bases clipped from V and 0 bases from J, the junction kept 7 bases outside the gene matches. In nucleotides, the CDR3 is TGTGCCAGCAGCTTACAGTCGGACAGGGGGTATAGCAATCAGCCCCAGCATTTT. This gives the protein CASSLQSDRGYSNQPQHF. The entire variable domain, with the rest obtained from reference TRBV7-8 and TRBJ1-5, is as follows: GAGVSQSPRYKVAKRGQDVALRCDPISGHVSLFWYQQALGQGPEFLTYFQNEAQLDKSGLPSDRFFAERPEGSVSTLKIQRTQQEDSAVYLCASSLQSDRGYSNQPQHFGDGTRLSIL.

CDR3 nucleotide sequence: TGTGCCAGCAGCTTAAACGGAGAAGAGACCCAGTACTTC. This sequence encodes CASSLNGEETQYF. The rearrangement joins TRBV7-3 to TRBJ2-5, with D unresolved. The germline V gene has CDR1 SGHTA and CDR2 FQGTGA. V dropped 1 base and J dropped 3 bases, with 6 bases sitting between them. CDR3 length: 13 residues. Filled out from reference TRBV7-3 and TRBJ2-5, the complete variable domain reads GAGVSQTPSNKVTEKGKYVELRCDPISGHTALYWYRQSLGQGPEFLIYFQGTGAADDSGLPNDRFFAVRPEGSVSTLKIQRTERGDSAVYLCASSLNGEETQYFGPGTRLLVL.

The J gene is TRBJ1-5, the V gene TRBV5-1; 7 bases agree with TRBD1. With 4 bases clipped from V and 4 bases from J, the junction kept 14 bases outside the gene matches. This CDR3 has 17 amino acids. Germline assignment: CDR1 SGHRS and CDR2 YFSETQ. In DNA form, the CDR3 reads TGCGCCAGCAGCCCCCCCCTCGGGGACAGCGATAATCAGCCCCAGCATTTT. It codes for CASSPPLGDSDNQPQHF.

The V and J genes are TRBV9 and TRBJ2-5; 7 nucleotides line up with TRBD1. V dropped 3 bases and J dropped 1; count of bases not matched to a gene: 3. CDR1 and CDR2 from the germline V gene are SGDLS and YYNGEE. There are 14 residues in the CDR3. As DNA, the CDR3 is TGTGCCAGCAGCGACCACAGGGGCCAAGAGACCCAGTACTTC. Translated: CASSDHRGQETQYF. Full variable domain (outside the CDR3, taken from reference TRBV9 and TRBJ2-5): DSGVTQTPKHLITATGQRVTLRCSPRSGDLSVYWYQQSLDQGLQFLIQYYNGEERAKGNILERFSAQQFPDLHSELNLSSLELGDSALYFCASSDHRGQETQYFGPGTRLLVL.

The sample holds one count of this clone. The chain uses TRBV14 and TRBJ1-2; tentatively, D is TRBD1 (5 bases). This CDR3 is built from 15 residues. The V end lost 3 bases, the J end lost 2 bases, and 13 bases lay between the germline ends. Germline-derived CDR1 and CDR2 are SGHDN and FVKESK. As DNA, the CDR3 is TGTGCCAGCAGCCAGCTGGGGCTGGAGAACTATGGCTACACCTTC. Amino acids: CASSQLGLENYGYTF. Together with reference TRBV14 and TRBJ1-2, the CDR3 gives the full variable domain: EAGVTQFPSHSVIEKGQTVTLRCDPISGHDNLYWYRRVMGKEIKFLLHFVKESKQDESGMPNNRFLAERTGGTYSTLKVQPAELEDSGVYFCASSQLGLENYGYTFGSGTRLTVV.

V is TRBV28 and J is TRBJ2-7, with a tentative D call TRBD1 (6 bases). Trimming took off 6 bases at V and 0 bases at J, with 12 bases between the two ends. CDR1 MDHEN and CDR2 SYDVKM come from the germline V gene. This CDR3 has 14 residues. The CDR3 sequence is CASRRQESSYEQYF. CDR3 DNA: TGTGCCAGCAGGCGACAGGAAAGCTCCTACGAGCAGTACTTC.

The chain is built from TRBV4-3 and TRBJ2-5; TRBD2 is a possible D gene (6 bases). V was trimmed by 1 base and J by 4 bases, leaving 13 bases between them. The V gene's germline CDR1 is LGHNA and CDR2 YSLEER. The CDR3 is made up of 15 amino acids. Written as DNA, the CDR3 is TGCGCCAGCAGCCAAGTGGCCGCCGGGAGAGAGACCCAGTACTTC. Amino acid sequence: CASSQVAAGRETQYF.

This clone occurred once. V usage is TRBV4-1 and J usage is TRBJ2-2, with a tentative D call TRBD1 (5 bases). Trimming cost V 4 bases and J 5 bases, with 11 bases left between them. Looked up from germline, CDR1 is MGHRA and CDR2 is YSYEKL. This CDR3 has 14 amino acids. The CDR3 here is CASSRGSYTGELFF. The CDR3 DNA follows: TGCGCCAGCAGCCGGGGCAGCTATACCGGGGAGCTGTTTTTT.

The rearrangement joins TRBV19 to TRBJ1-5; D uncertain. This CDR3 is 15 amino acids long. V was trimmed by 3 bases and J by 1 base, leaving 10 bases between them. Germline V CDR1 and CDR2: LNHDA, SQIVND (reference sequence). The CDR3, as DNA: TGTGCCAGTAGTATTCTGGGCAGCAGCAATCAGCCCCAGCATTTT. Translated: CASSILGSSNQPQHF.

The chain has TRBV7-8 and TRBJ2-7, with D perhaps TRBD1 (5 bases). Germline-derived CDR1 and CDR2 are SGHVS and FQNEAQ. This CDR3 spans 10 amino acids. CDR3 sequence (DNA): TGTGCCAGCAGCTTAGTCAGGACAAACGTC. Its protein product is CASSLVRTNV.

The genes are TRBV6-5 and TRBJ1-2; D is undetermined. The V gene's germline CDR1 is MNHEY and CDR2 SVGAGI. The V end was cut by 0 bases, the J end by 8 bases, with 10 bases between. There are 13 residues in the CDR3. DNA of the CDR3: TGTGCCAGCAGTTACTCAGCACGGTGGGGCTACACCTTC. Its protein is CASSYSARWGYTF.

The gene calls are TRBV27 and TRBJ2-1, with a tentative D call TRBD2 (5 bases). Trimming took off 3 bases at V and 4 bases at J, with 10 bases between the two ends. Per germline, CDR1 MNHEY and CDR2 SMNVEV (reference sequence). The CDR3 totals 14 residues. The CDR3 coding sequence is TGTGCCAGCAGTTTCCTTCCGGGGTACAATGAGCAGTTCTTC. Encoded protein: CASSFLPGYNEQFF.

The chain carries TRBV21-1 and TRBJ2-7; the table assigns TRBD1, which was not confirmed against the DNA. TRBV21-1 is a pseudogene locus. The CDR3 loop spans 15 amino acids. CDR3 DNA: TGTGCCAGCAGCAAAATCCCCAGGGGAGTTCTCGAGCAGTACGTC. As protein: CASSKIPRGVLEQYV.

The chain joins TRBV9 to TRBJ2-3; D might be TRBD2 (6 bases). V dropped 0 bases and J dropped 0 bases, with 11 bases sitting between them. CDR1 is SGDLS and CDR2 is YYNGEE in the germline V gene. The CDR3 totals 16 residues. CDR3 loop: CASSVGGITSTDTQYF. The CDR3 DNA is TGTGCCAGCAGCGTAGGCGGGATTACTAGCACAGATACGCAGTATTTT.

The rearrangement links TRBV2 to TRBJ1-4; unclear D gene. CDR3 size: 13 residues. The V and J ends lost 6 bases and 8 bases respectively, with 13 bases between them. The germline gives CDR1 SNHLY, CDR2 FYNNEI. The CDR3 sequence: CASRAQIKEKLFF. The CDR3 nucleotides read TGTGCCAGCAGGGCCCAAATAAAAGAAAAACTGTTTTTT.

V is TRBV19 and J is TRBJ1-1; D remains ambiguous. The CDR3 is 13 residues long. Trimming removed 1 base from V and 6 bases from J, with 9 bases in between. Per germline, CDR1 LNHDA and CDR2 SQIVND (reference sequence). CDR3 nucleotide sequence: TGTGCCAGTAGTATAGTAGGGAGGGCTGAAGCTTTCTTT. It specifies CASSIVGRAEAFF.

This clone was seen just once. The chain uses TRBV7-2 and TRBJ2-3; TRBD2 matches 9 bases. CDR3 length: 15 amino acids. After removal of 4 bases from V and 11 bases from J, the junction contained 13 bases not matched to a gene. Germline V CDR1 and CDR2: SGHTA, FQGNSA. CDR3 loop: CASSYLASGVYGQYF. The DNA of the CDR3 is TGTGCCAGCAGCTATCTGGCTAGCGGGGTTTATGGGCAGTATTTT.

The chain links TRBV30 to TRBJ2-1, with TRBD2 matching 7 bases. J lost 6 bases, V lost 3 bases, and 2 bases had no gene match. This CDR3 has 12 amino acids. CDR1 is GTSNPN, CDR2 SVGIG, per germline (reference sequence). The CDR3 sequence is CAWRGGVNEQFF. The CDR3 nucleotides are TGTGCCTGGAGGGGGGGGGTCAATGAGCAGTTCTTC.

The chain has TRBV6-1 and TRBJ2-5, with TRBD1 matching 7 bases. The V gene's germline CDR1 is MNHNS and CDR2 SASEGT. Trimming at V came to 3 bases and at J to 4 bases, leaving 8 bases not matched to a gene. The CDR3 is 15 amino acids. The CDR3 loop is CASSEGSGGVETQYF. Here the CDR3 DNA reads TGTGCCAGCAGTGAGGGGTCAGGGGGAGTAGAGACCCAGTACTTC.

The J gene is TRBJ2-7, the V gene TRBV9; maybe TRBD1 (6 bases). CDR3 length: 14 residues. Trimming pared 4 bases from V and 1 base from J, leaving 12 bases between. Germline V lookup: CDR1 SGDLS, CDR2 YYNGEE. The CDR3 DNA reads TGTGCCAGCAGCCCTCGGACAGCTTCCTACGAGCAGTACTTC. Translating it yields CASSPRTASYEQYF. Filled out from reference TRBV9 and TRBJ2-7, the complete variable domain reads DSGVTQTPKHLITATGQRVTLRCSPRSGDLSVYWYQQSLDQGLQFLIQYYNGEERAKGNILERFSAQQFPDLHSELNLSSLELGDSALYFCASSPRTASYEQYFGPGTRLTVT.